The source of this T cell receptor (beta chain) is a study of cytomegalovirus exposure and HLA in healthy donors. Study-wide results and limits: Cytomegalovirus association was assigned to approximately 160 TCR beta chains.

The PCR made use of 60 Vbeta and 13 Jbeta primers. This table comes from immunoSEQ multiplex PCR, and its TCRdb copy is limited to in-frame clones, with some not included. The table has 130,000 to 150,000 clones, about 76% seen once. On this clone: Its antigen is unidentified. The final CDR3 position lacks the conserved phenylalanine or tryptophan, pointing to a likely read error.

Germline V gene lookup returns CDR1 SQVTM and CDR2 ANQGSEA. Trimming removed 3 bases from V and 0 bases from J; junction bases left unmatched: 3. The CDR3 runs to 14 residues. Sequenced input: PBMCs. The rearrangement links TRBV29-1 to TRBJ1-2; 8 bases fit TRBD1. This TCR came from a man between 18 and 29 years old in good health and CMV-seronegative. The CDR3 reads CSVEGQDANYGYTL. CDR3 sequence (DNA): TGCAGCGTTGAGGGACAGGACGCTAACTATGGCTACACCCTC.